Sequencing of this T cell receptor (beta chain) was carried out in a study of PD-1 blockade in classical Hodgkin lymphoma. General study points: Sources of repertoire differences remain undefined, possibly disease activity or prior therapy. Baseline TCR diversity was reportedly lower in newly diagnosed patients than in healthy donors. It was reported as lower still in relapsed/refractory patients. Initiation of nivolumab under 1 year after ASCT led to exclusion of patients. It was among complete responders that baseline diversity resembled that of newly diagnosed patients.

On this clone itself: No antigen is known for it.

Trimming removed 3 bases from V and 6 bases from J; junction bases left unmatched: 7. The length of the CDR3 is 14 residues. CDR1 is SQVTM and CDR2 is ANQGSEA in the germline V gene. Profiling relied on immunoSEQ multiplex PCR, and the TCRdb table lists in-frame clones only, not all of them. The table has about 32,000 clones, about 81% seen once. The time point: cycle 4 day 1 (C4D1), after less than seven weeks of nivolumab. Relapse after autologous stem cell transplantation occurred in every patient, and brentuximab vedotin exposure varied. The sample consisted of peripheral blood mononuclear cells (PBMCs), taken before the fourth cycle of nivolumab. The clonotype was recovered from a human donor with classical Hodgkin lymphoma. The chain employs TRBV29-1 and TRBJ2-1, with 8 bases identical to TRBD2. The CDR3 region has the DNA TGCAGCGTTGATAAGGGGACTAGAATCAATGAGCAGTTCTTC. This sequence encodes CSVDKGTRINEQFF.